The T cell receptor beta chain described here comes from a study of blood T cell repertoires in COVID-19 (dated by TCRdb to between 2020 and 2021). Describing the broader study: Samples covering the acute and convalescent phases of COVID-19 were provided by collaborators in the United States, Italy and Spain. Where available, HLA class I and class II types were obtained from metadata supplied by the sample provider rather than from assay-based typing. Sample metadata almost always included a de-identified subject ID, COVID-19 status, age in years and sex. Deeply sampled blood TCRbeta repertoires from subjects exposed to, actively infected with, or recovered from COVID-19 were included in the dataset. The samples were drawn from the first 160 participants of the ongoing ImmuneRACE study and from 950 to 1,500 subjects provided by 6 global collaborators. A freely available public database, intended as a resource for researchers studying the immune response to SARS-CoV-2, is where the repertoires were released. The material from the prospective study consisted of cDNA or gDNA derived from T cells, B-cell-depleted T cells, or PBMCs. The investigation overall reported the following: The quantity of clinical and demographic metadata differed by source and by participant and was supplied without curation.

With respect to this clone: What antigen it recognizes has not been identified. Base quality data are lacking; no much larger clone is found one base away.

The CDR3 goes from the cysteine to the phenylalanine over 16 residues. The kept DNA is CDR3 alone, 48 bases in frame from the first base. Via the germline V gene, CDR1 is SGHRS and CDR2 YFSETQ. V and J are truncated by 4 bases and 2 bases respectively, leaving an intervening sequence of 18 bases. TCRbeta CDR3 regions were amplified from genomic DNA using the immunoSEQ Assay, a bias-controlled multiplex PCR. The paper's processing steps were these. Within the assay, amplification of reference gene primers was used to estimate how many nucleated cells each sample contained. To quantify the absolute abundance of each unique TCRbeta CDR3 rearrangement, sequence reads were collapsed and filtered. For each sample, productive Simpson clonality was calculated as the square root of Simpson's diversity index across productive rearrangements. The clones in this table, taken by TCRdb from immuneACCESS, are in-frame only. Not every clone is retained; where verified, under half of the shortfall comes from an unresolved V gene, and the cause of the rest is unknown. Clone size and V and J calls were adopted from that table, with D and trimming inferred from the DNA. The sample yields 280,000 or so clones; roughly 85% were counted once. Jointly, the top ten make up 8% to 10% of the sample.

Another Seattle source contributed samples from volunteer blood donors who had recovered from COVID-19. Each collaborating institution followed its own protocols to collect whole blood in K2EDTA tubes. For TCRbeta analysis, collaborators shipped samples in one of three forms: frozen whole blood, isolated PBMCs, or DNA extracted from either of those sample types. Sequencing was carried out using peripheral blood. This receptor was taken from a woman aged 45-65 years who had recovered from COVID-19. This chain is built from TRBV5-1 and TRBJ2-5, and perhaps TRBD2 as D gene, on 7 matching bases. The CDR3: CASSQGTRGGQETQYF. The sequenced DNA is TGCGCCAGCAGCCAGGGGACAAGGGGGGGTCAAGAGACCCAGTACTTC.